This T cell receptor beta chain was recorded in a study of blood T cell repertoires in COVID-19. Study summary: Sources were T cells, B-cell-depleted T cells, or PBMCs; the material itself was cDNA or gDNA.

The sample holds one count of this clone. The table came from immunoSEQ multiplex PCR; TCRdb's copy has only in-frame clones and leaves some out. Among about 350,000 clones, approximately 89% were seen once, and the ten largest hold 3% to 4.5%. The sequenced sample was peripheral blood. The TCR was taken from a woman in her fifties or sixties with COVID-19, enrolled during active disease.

In DNA form, the CDR3 reads TGTGCCAGCAGCTTAGAGGTCAGGGTGGGAGATACGCAGTATTTT. It yields the protein CASSLEVRVGDTQYF. The rearrangement joins TRBV7-3 to TRBJ2-3; possible D gene TRBD1, 5 bases. The V gene's germline CDR1 is SGHTA and CDR2 FQGTGA. This CDR3 is built from 15 residues. V was trimmed by 2 bases and J by 5 bases, leaving 14 bases between them.